The rows below give T cell receptor beta chains drawn from one sample of a study of T cells in narcolepsy. Sequenced by immunoSEQ multiplex PCR; TCRdb stores in-frame clones only, minus some. This table holds about 31,000 clones, around 80% found once. Sequences were obtained from CD45RA- memory CD4+ T cells from PBMCs. The receptors originated from a human donor with narcolepsy. Each CDR3 is given with its conserved first and last residue. The order of the fields is CDR3 length, D gene, J gene, clone size, V gene, CDR3 protein, CDR3 DNA. The D gene is left open where the match is weak. Clone sizes are given selectively: once, few, many, or a class where the clone is expanded.

cdr3_length: 14
d_call: -
j_call: TRBJ2-3
clone_size: -
v_call: TRBV2
cdr3_aa: CASLAGASTDTQYF
cdr3_nt: TGTGCCAGCCTTGCAGGGGCCAGCACAGATACGCAGTATTTT

cdr3_length: 13
d_call: -
j_call: TRBJ2-2
clone_size: -
v_call: TRBV18
cdr3_aa: CASSPSANGELFF
cdr3_nt: TGTGCCAGCTCACCAAGCGCGAACGGGGAGCTGTTTTTT

cdr3_length: 16
d_call: TRBD2
j_call: TRBJ2-7
clone_size: -
v_call: TRBV5-1
cdr3_aa: CASSLVGGRRGYEQYF
cdr3_nt: TGCGCCAGCAGCTTGGTTGGCGGGAGGAGGGGCTACGAGCAGTACTTC

cdr3_length: 14
d_call: TRBD2
j_call: TRBJ2-7
clone_size: -
v_call: TRBV19
cdr3_aa: CASSPGTISYEQYF
cdr3_nt: TGTGCCAGTAGCCCCGGGACTATCTCCTACGAGCAGTACTTC

cdr3_length: 15
d_call: -
j_call: TRBJ2-1
clone_size: -
v_call: TRBV2
cdr3_aa: CASSELGRPINEQFF
cdr3_nt: TGTGCCAGCAGTGAACTTGGGAGGCCAATCAATGAGCAGTTCTTC

cdr3_length: 14
d_call: TRBD1
j_call: TRBJ2-5
clone_size: -
v_call: TRBV7-9
cdr3_aa: CASSSSDREETQYF
cdr3_nt: TGTGCCAGCAGCTCCTCCGACAGGGAAGAGACCCAGTACTTC

cdr3_length: 18
d_call: TRBD2
j_call: TRBJ2-7
clone_size: once
v_call: TRBV27
cdr3_aa: CASRPRIPASGRVVEQYF
cdr3_nt: TGTGCCAGCCGGCCGCGAATCCCCGCTAGCGGGAGGGTAGTCGAGCAGTACTTC

cdr3_length: 11
d_call: -
j_call: TRBJ2-3
clone_size: -
v_call: TRBV6-1
cdr3_aa: CASIGTDTQYF
cdr3_nt: TGTGCCAGCATAGGCACAGATACGCAGTATTTT

cdr3_length: 12
d_call: -
j_call: TRBJ2-3
clone_size: once
v_call: TRBV9
cdr3_aa: CASSLTGMVQYF
cdr3_nt: TGTGCCAGCAGTTTAACAGGGATGGTGCAGTATTTT

cdr3_length: 14
d_call: TRBD1
j_call: TRBJ1-4
clone_size: -
v_call: TRBV6-5
cdr3_aa: CASSYDRVSEKLFF
cdr3_nt: TGTGCCAGCAGTTACGACAGGGTGTCTGAAAAACTGTTTTTT

cdr3_length: 12
d_call: -
j_call: TRBJ2-7
clone_size: -
v_call: TRBV6-1
cdr3_aa: CASSDRSYEQYF
cdr3_nt: TGTGCCAGCAGTGACAGGTCCTACGAGCAGTACTTC

cdr3_length: 14
d_call: -
j_call: TRBJ1-5
clone_size: -
v_call: TRBV27
cdr3_aa: CASRLTGPNQPQHF
cdr3_nt: TGTGCCAGCAGGCTTACAGGGCCCAATCAGCCCCAGCATTTT

cdr3_length: 14
d_call: -
j_call: TRBJ1-4
clone_size: -
v_call: TRBV4-2
cdr3_aa: CASSPQGHNEKLFF
cdr3_nt: TGTGCCAGCAGCCCTCAGGGGCATAATGAAAAACTGTTTTTT

cdr3_length: 15
d_call: TRBD1
j_call: TRBJ2-5
clone_size: -
v_call: TRBV14
cdr3_aa: CASRRRTGAGETQYF
cdr3_nt: TGTGCCAGCAGACGGAGGACAGGGGCAGGAGAGACCCAGTACTTC

cdr3_length: 13
d_call: -
j_call: TRBJ1-6
clone_size: -
v_call: TRBV5-4
cdr3_aa: CASSLEAGSPLHF
cdr3_nt: TGTGCCAGCAGCTTGGAGGCGGGTTCACCCCTCCACTTT

cdr3_length: 15
d_call: -
j_call: TRBJ2-6
clone_size: -
v_call: TRBV7-3
cdr3_aa: CASSPWGSGANVLTF
cdr3_nt: TGTGCCAGCAGCCCCTGGGGTTCTGGGGCCAACGTCCTGACTTTC

cdr3_length: 14
d_call: TRBD1
j_call: TRBJ1-2
clone_size: once
v_call: TRBV5-1
cdr3_aa: CASSLVLSGGAYTF
cdr3_nt: TGCGCCAGCAGCTTGGTGTTGTCAGGGGGCGCCTACACCTTC

cdr3_length: 16
d_call: -
j_call: TRBJ2-7
clone_size: -
v_call: TRBV4-2
cdr3_aa: CASSQGVGNAVYEQYF
cdr3_nt: TGTGCCAGCAGCCAAGGCGTAGGGAATGCGGTCTACGAGCAGTACTTC

cdr3_length: 16
d_call: -
j_call: TRBJ1-5
clone_size: -
v_call: TRBV6-1
cdr3_aa: CASSEGVPGGSRPQHF
cdr3_nt: TGTGCCAGCAGTGAAGGGGTTCCGGGGGGTAGTCGGCCCCAGCATTTT

cdr3_length: 15
d_call: TRBD2
j_call: TRBJ2-3
clone_size: -
v_call: TRBV11-2
cdr3_aa: CASSFSGGSTDTQYF
cdr3_nt: TGTGCCAGCAGCTTTAGCGGGGGGAGCACAGATACGCAGTATTTT

cdr3_length: 11
d_call: -
j_call: TRBJ2-7
clone_size: -
v_call: TRBV11-2
cdr3_aa: CASSPGTRQYF
cdr3_nt: TGTGCCAGCAGCCCAGGGACAAGGCAGTACTTC

cdr3_length: 16
d_call: TRBD1
j_call: TRBJ1-1
clone_size: few
v_call: TRBV5-4
cdr3_aa: CASSSGRDRLNTEAFF
cdr3_nt: TGTGCCAGCAGCTCGGGCCGGGACAGATTGAACACTGAAGCTTTCTTT

cdr3_length: 12
d_call: -
j_call: TRBJ1-2
clone_size: -
v_call: TRBV7-2
cdr3_aa: CASSFSGDGYTF
cdr3_nt: TGTGCCAGCAGCTTTTCGGGGGATGGCTACACCTTC

cdr3_length: 14
d_call: -
j_call: TRBJ1-2
clone_size: -
v_call: TRBV16
cdr3_aa: CASSQSSAGSGYTF
cdr3_nt: TGTGCCAGCAGCCAATCGAGTGCAGGATCCGGCTACACCTTC

cdr3_length: 14
d_call: -
j_call: TRBJ2-1
clone_size: -
v_call: TRBV2
cdr3_aa: CASSELAQGGEQFF
cdr3_nt: TGTGCCAGCAGTGAACTAGCGCAGGGGGGTGAGCAGTTCTTC

cdr3_length: 14
d_call: -
j_call: TRBJ2-2
clone_size: -
v_call: TRBV5-1
cdr3_aa: CASSRTADTGELFF
cdr3_nt: TGCGCCAGCAGCAGGACCGCGGACACCGGGGAGCTGTTTTTT

cdr3_length: 15
d_call: TRBD1
j_call: TRBJ1-2
clone_size: -
v_call: TRBV2
cdr3_aa: CASSESPGTAYGYTF
cdr3_nt: TGTGCCAGCAGTGAAAGTCCCGGGACAGCTTATGGCTACACCTTC

cdr3_length: 15
d_call: -
j_call: TRBJ1-2
clone_size: -
v_call: TRBV21-1
cdr3_aa: CASGGTGGCGYGYTF
cdr3_nt: TGTGCCAGTGGGGGGACAGGAGGTTGCGGCTATGGCTACACCTTC

cdr3_length: 17
d_call: TRBD2
j_call: TRBJ2-7
clone_size: -
v_call: TRBV7-2
cdr3_aa: CASEIWKRLAGGREQYF
cdr3_nt: TGTGCCAGCGAGATATGGAAGAGACTAGCGGGGGGTCGAGAGCAGTACTTC

cdr3_length: 17
d_call: TRBD1
j_call: TRBJ2-7
clone_size: -
v_call: TRBV18
cdr3_aa: CASSPIRGQGSSYEQYF
cdr3_nt: TGTGCCAGCTCACCGATCCGGGGACAGGGCAGCTCCTACGAGCAGTACTTC

cdr3_length: 13
d_call: -
j_call: TRBJ1-3
clone_size: -
v_call: TRBV6-1
cdr3_aa: CASRDRFGNTIYF
cdr3_nt: TGTGCCAGCAGGGACCGATTTGGAAACACCATATATTTT

cdr3_length: 16
d_call: -
j_call: TRBJ1-1
clone_size: -
v_call: TRBV5-1
cdr3_aa: CASRGLGEVGNTEAFF
cdr3_nt: TGCGCCAGCCGGGGCCTGGGCGAGGTTGGGAACACTGAAGCTTTCTTT

cdr3_length: 13
d_call: TRBD1
j_call: TRBJ1-6
clone_size: few
v_call: TRBV18
cdr3_aa: CASSPQTGYPLHF
cdr3_nt: TGTGCCAGCTCACCACAGACAGGGTATCCCCTCCACTTT

cdr3_length: 16
d_call: TRBD1
j_call: TRBJ2-1
clone_size: once
v_call: TRBV7-7
cdr3_aa: CASSPSDRGLRNEQFF
cdr3_nt: TGTGCTAGCAGCCCCTCCGACAGGGGTCTAAGAAATGAGCAGTTCTTC

cdr3_length: 16
d_call: TRBD1
j_call: TRBJ1-5
clone_size: -
v_call: TRBV19
cdr3_aa: CASTLRGGQYNQPQHF
cdr3_nt: TGTGCCAGTACTTTAAGAGGGGGACAGTATAATCAGCCCCAGCATTTT

cdr3_length: 11
d_call: -
j_call: TRBJ2-5
clone_size: -
v_call: TRBV20-1
cdr3_aa: CSAMLRETQYF
cdr3_nt: TGCAGTGCTATGCTACGAGAGACCCAGTACTTC

cdr3_length: 15
d_call: TRBD1
j_call: TRBJ1-2
clone_size: -
v_call: TRBV5-8
cdr3_aa: CASRKTGTVNYGYTF
cdr3_nt: TGTGCCAGCAGAAAGACCGGGACAGTTAACTATGGCTACACCTTC

cdr3_length: 14
d_call: -
j_call: TRBJ2-1
clone_size: once
v_call: TRBV5-6
cdr3_aa: CASSFFGRDNEQFF
cdr3_nt: TGTGCCAGCAGCTTCTTCGGACGGGACAATGAGCAGTTCTTC

cdr3_length: 12
d_call: -
j_call: TRBJ1-1
clone_size: -
v_call: TRBV6-5
cdr3_aa: CASSPPILEAFF
cdr3_nt: TGTGCCAGCAGTCCTCCCATCCTGGAAGCTTTCTTT

cdr3_length: 19
d_call: -
j_call: TRBJ2-1
clone_size: -
v_call: TRBV5-6
cdr3_aa: CASSPGKGERVSSYNEQFF
cdr3_nt: TGTGCCAGCAGCCCCGGTAAGGGAGAAAGGGTTAGCTCCTACAATGAGCAGTTCTTC

cdr3_length: 15
d_call: TRBD1
j_call: TRBJ2-5
clone_size: -
v_call: TRBV6-5
cdr3_aa: CASSYRGQGQETQYF
cdr3_nt: TGTGCCAGCAGTTACCGCGGACAGGGTCAAGAGACCCAGTACTTC

cdr3_length: 14
d_call: -
j_call: TRBJ2-7
clone_size: -
v_call: TRBV6-6
cdr3_aa: CASSLPGASYEQYF
cdr3_nt: TGTGCCAGCAGTTTGCCGGGGGCGTCCTACGAGCAGTACTTC

cdr3_length: 15
d_call: -
j_call: TRBJ1-6
clone_size: -
v_call: TRBV19
cdr3_aa: CASSIDRVFGSPLHF
cdr3_nt: TGTGCCAGTAGTATAGACAGGGTGTTTGGTTCACCCCTCCACTTT

cdr3_length: 14
d_call: -
j_call: TRBJ1-2
clone_size: few
v_call: TRBV5-1
cdr3_aa: CASSLSYSGSGYTF
cdr3_nt: TGCGCCAGCAGCTTGTCTTATTCAGGGAGTGGCTACACCTTC

cdr3_length: 11
d_call: -
j_call: TRBJ1-2
clone_size: -
v_call: TRBV19
cdr3_aa: CASSTGPGYTF
cdr3_nt: TGTGCCAGTAGTACAGGGCCTGGCTACACCTTC

cdr3_length: 16
d_call: -
j_call: TRBJ1-2
clone_size: -
v_call: TRBV18
cdr3_aa: CASSPGPHRANYGYTF
cdr3_nt: TGTGCCAGCTCACCCGGGCCCCACCGGGCTAACTATGGCTACACCTTC

cdr3_length: 12
d_call: TRBD1
j_call: TRBJ1-2
clone_size: -
v_call: TRBV29-1
cdr3_aa: CSVGQGDYGYTF
cdr3_nt: TGCAGCGTTGGACAGGGCGACTATGGCTACACCTTC

cdr3_length: 15
d_call: TRBD1
j_call: TRBJ1-1
clone_size: -
v_call: TRBV10-1
cdr3_aa: CASSDPGTGQDGAFF
cdr3_nt: TGCGCCAGCAGTGACCCCGGGACAGGGCAAGATGGAGCCTTCTTT

cdr3_length: 13
d_call: -
j_call: TRBJ1-6
clone_size: -
v_call: TRBV30
cdr3_aa: CAWTGQSGSPLHF
cdr3_nt: TGTGCCTGGACCGGACAGAGCGGTTCACCCCTCCACTTT

cdr3_length: 16
d_call: TRBD1
j_call: TRBJ2-7
clone_size: -
v_call: TRBV7-4
cdr3_aa: CASSLGGTGWTHEQYF
cdr3_nt: TGTGCCAGCAGCTTAGGCGGGACAGGGTGGACCCACGAGCAGTACTTC

cdr3_length: 14
d_call: TRBD1
j_call: TRBJ2-7
clone_size: once
v_call: TRBV6-6
cdr3_aa: CASEHRDRAYEQYF
cdr3_nt: TGTGCCAGCGAACACCGGGACAGGGCCTACGAGCAGTACTTC

cdr3_length: 20
d_call: TRBD1
j_call: TRBJ2-6
clone_size: -
v_call: TRBV18
cdr3_aa: CASSPYSGQMVPSGANVLTF
cdr3_nt: TGTGCCAGCTCACCTTACTCGGGACAGATGGTGCCCTCTGGGGCCAACGTCCTGACTTTC

cdr3_length: 12
d_call: -
j_call: TRBJ2-1
clone_size: -
v_call: TRBV19
cdr3_aa: CASQGRSNEQFF
cdr3_nt: TGTGCCAGTCAGGGACGGTCCAATGAGCAGTTCTTC

cdr3_length: 13
d_call: -
j_call: TRBJ1-2
clone_size: -
v_call: TRBV30
cdr3_aa: CAWSVGGPRGYTF
cdr3_nt: TGTGCCTGGAGTGTTGGTGGCCCCCGTGGCTACACCTTC

cdr3_length: 14
d_call: TRBD1
j_call: TRBJ1-2
clone_size: -
v_call: TRBV9
cdr3_aa: CASTFLQGAYGYTF
cdr3_nt: TGTGCCAGCACCTTCCTCCAGGGGGCGTATGGCTACACCTTC